One sample yielded the 30 T cell receptor beta chains listed below, sequenced in a study of cytomegalovirus exposure and HLA in healthy donors. PCR was performed using 60 Vbeta and 13 Jbeta primers. Measured with immunoSEQ multiplex PCR; TCRdb has only the in-frame clones, and not every one. The sample has some 51,000 clones, and its top ten clones hold 25% to 30%. Sequenced sample: PBMCs. All receptors derive from a man aged 35-49 years in good health and CMV-seropositive.

The CDR3: CASCKETGGADTQYF. The CDR3 DNA is TGTGCCAGCTGCAAGGAGACAGGGGGGGCAGATACGCAGTATTTT. The chain employs TRBV11-2 and TRBJ2-3; 9 nucleotides agree with TRBD1. Trimming cost V 8 bases and J 4 bases; bases outside gene matches: 10. The germline V gene has CDR1 SGHAT and CDR2 FQNNGV. The CDR3 runs to 15 residues.

The rearrangement joins TRBV5-1 to TRBJ2-7; 7 nucleotides line up with TRBD1. Germline values: CDR1 SGHRS, CDR2 YFSETQ. The CDR3 sequence is 13 residues long. The ends lost 4 bases at V and 4 bases at J; junction bases unmatched: 5. The DNA of the CDR3 is TGCGCCAGCAGCATAGACAGGGATTACGAGCAGTACTTC. It encodes CASSIDRDYEQYF.

CDR3 sequence reads: CASPGQGLVVQYF. The DNA for the CDR3 is TGTGCCAGCCCGGGACAGGGGTTGGTGGTGCAGTACTTC. The rearrangement joins TRBV6-1 to TRBJ2-7; 10 bases map to TRBD1. Losses at the gene ends were 8 bases for V and 9 bases for J; bases not matched to a gene: 10. The CDR3 covers 13 residues. Germline V gives CDR1 MNHNS, CDR2 SASEGT.

The chain couples TRBV7-9 to TRBJ1-5; D perhaps matches TRBD1 (5 bases). The CDR3 consists of 14 residues. Deletions cut 2 bases from V and 4 bases from J, with 9 bases between. In germline, CDR1 is SEHNR, CDR2 FQNEAQ (reference sequence). The CDR3 sequence is CASSLSSGNQPQHF. The CDR3 nucleotides are TGTGCCAGCAGCTTATCTTCAGGGAATCAGCCCCAGCATTTT. The full variable domain, in which reference TRBV7-9 and TRBJ1-5 provide the parts outside the CDR3, is DTGVSQNPRHKITKRGQNVTFRCDPISEHNRLYWYRQTLGQGPEFLTYFQNEAQLEKSRLLSDRFSAERPKGSFSTLEIQRTEQGDSAMYLCASSLSSGNQPQHFGDGTRLSIL.

V is TRBV30 and J is TRBJ2-6; D is unclear. This CDR3 comprises 15 residues. Germline CDR1 is GTSNPN and CDR2 is SVGIG (reference sequence). V lost 0 bases, J lost 1 base, and 7 bases lay in between. In DNA, the CDR3 is TGTGCCTGGAGTGTACAAAGATCTGGGGCCAACGTCCTGACTTTC. Translated: CAWSVQRSGANVLTF.

V usage is TRBV6-4 and J usage is TRBJ1-5; D unclear. This CDR3 contains 13 residues. V was cut by 4 bases and J by 0 bases, with 4 bases left in between. Germline V gives CDR1 MRHNA, CDR2 SNTAGT. The CDR3 here is CASSVDSNQPQHF. The CDR3 nucleotides are TGTGCCAGCAGTGTAGATAGCAATCAGCCCCAGCATTTT.

The V and J genes are TRBV20-1 and TRBJ2-4; TRBD1 agrees at 8 bases. The trim removed 3 bases at V and 14 bases at J, leaving 3 bases unmatched. The CDR3 sequence is 10 residues long. Germline V lookup: CDR1 DFQATT, CDR2 SNEGSKA (reference sequence). CDR3 coding DNA: TGCAGTGCTAGCCAGGGACAGGAGTACTTC. Protein product: CSASQGQEYF.

This chain uses TRBV6-1 with TRBJ2-7; maybe TRBD2 (6 bases). The CDR3 has 14 amino acids. CDR1 and CDR2 from the germline V gene are MNHNS and SASEGT. The germline V and J ends were trimmed by 8 bases and 0 bases, with 14 bases remaining between them. DNA of the CDR3: TGTGCCAGCGGAGGGCACATGAGCTCCTACGAGCAGTACTTC. This codes for CASGGHMSSYEQYF.

About this clone itself: Relative to the germline gene, one junction end is altered; a read error may explain this. The chain links TRBV5-1 to TRBJ1-2; tentative D call: TRBD1 (6 bases). Germline CDR1 is SGHRS and CDR2 is YFSETQ. This CDR3 spans 14 amino acids. The CDR3 DNA reads as TGCGCCAACAGCCCGATGCAGGGGCGGGATGGCTACACCTTC. It encodes CANSPMQGRDGYTF.

The gene calls are TRBV19 and TRBJ2-1, with 12 bases matching TRBD2. The germline gives CDR1 LNHDA, CDR2 SQIVND (reference sequence). CDR3 length: 16 residues. The junction had 4 bases not matched to a gene; V was cut back by 3 bases and J by 4 bases. The CDR3 loop is CASSIYLAGGYNEQFF. Here the CDR3 DNA reads TGTGCCAGTAGTATCTACCTAGCGGGGGGGTACAATGAGCAGTTCTTC. The full variable domain, with the rest looked up from reference TRBV19 and TRBJ2-1, is DGGITQSPKYLFRKEGQNVTLSCEQNLNHDAMYWYRQDPGQGLRLIYYSQIVNDFQKGDIAEGYSVSREKKESFPLTVTSAQKNPTAFYLCASSIYLAGGYNEQFFGPGTRLTVL.

The chain joins TRBV4-3 to TRBJ2-7; weak D call: TRBD1 (6 bases). The germline CDR1 and CDR2 sequences are LGHNA and YSLEER. Trimming removed 1 base from V and 2 bases from J, with 12 bases in between. The CDR3 runs to 15 residues. The CDR3 DNA follows: TGCGCCAGCAGCCAAGGGGCCGGGGACACCTACGAGCAGTACTTC. It is translated as CASSQGAGDTYEQYF.

V and J are TRBV28 and TRBJ2-3; the D gene is possibly TRBD1 (6 bases). Per the germline V gene, CDR1 is MDHEN and CDR2 is SYDVKM. Trimming stripped 7 bases from V and 2 bases from J, with 28 bases between. CDR3 size: 19 residues. The CDR3 DNA sequence: TGTGCCAGCAATACAGGGTGGCTCAAAACGTTGGGGAACACAGATACGCAGTATTTT. Translating it yields CASNTGWLKTLGNTDTQYF.

This sequence joins TRBV28 and TRBJ2-1; 9 bases are shared with TRBD2. The junction had 17 bases not matched to a gene; V was cut back by 6 bases and J by 8 bases. Germline V gene sequence: CDR1 MDHEN, CDR2 SYDVKM. The CDR3 covers 17 residues. CDR3 coding DNA: TGTGCCAGCAGCACTTCCGCAGATAGCGGGAGCAGCGATGAGCAGTTCTTC. Translating gives CASSTSADSGSSDEQFF.

This chain uses TRBV28 with TRBJ2-1; 9 bases line up with TRBD1. The ends lost 3 bases at V and 4 bases at J; junction bases unmatched: 7. CDR1 and CDR2 (germline): MDHEN, SYDVKM. This CDR3 region has 16 residues. CDR3 nucleotides: TGTGCCAGCAGTTTTGCGGACAGGGGTCTTTACAATGAGCAGTTCTTC. Its translation: CASSFADRGLYNEQFF.

V usage is TRBV2 and J usage is TRBJ1-5; 8 bases map to TRBD1. Germline V CDR1 and CDR2: SNHLY, FYNNEI. The CDR3 loop spans 14 amino acids. V lost 6 bases and J lost 7; bases outside the gene matches: 8. The CDR3 nucleotides read TGTGCCAGCAGAGACGGACAGGGAAGACAGCCCCAGCATTTT. Amino acids: CASRDGQGRQPQHF. Looking up the rest from reference TRBV2 and TRBJ1-5 gives the full variable domain: EPEVTQTPSHQVTQMGQEVILRCVPISNHLYFYWYRQILGQKVEFLVSFYNNEISEKSEIFDDQFSVERPDGSNFTLKIRSTKLEDSAMYFCASRDGQGRQPQHFGDGTRLSIL.

The DNA of the CDR3 is TGTGCCAGCAGCTCGATGACAGGGGAAGCTTTCTTT. This gives the protein CASSSMTGEAFF. V is TRBV11-3 and J is TRBJ1-1; 7 nucleotides align to TRBD1. Germline V lookup: CDR1 SGHNT, CDR2 YENEEA. V gave up 4 bases and J gave up 8 bases; unmatched junction bases: 4. CDR3 size: 12 residues. The full variable domain, with the rest looked up from reference TRBV11-3 and TRBJ1-1, is EAGVVQSPRYKIIEKKQPVAFWCNPISGHNTLYWYLQNLGQGPELLIRYENEEAVDDSQLPKDRFSAERLKGVDSTLKIQPAELGDSAVYLCASSSMTGEAFFGQGTRLTVV.

The chain combines TRBV18 with TRBJ1-2; no reliable D call. CDR1 KGHSH and CDR2 LQKENI come from the germline V gene. The V and J ends lost 5 bases and 8 bases respectively, with 21 bases between them. This CDR3 spans 15 amino acids. The CDR3 loop is CASSSAPLQDQGYTF. The CDR3 DNA reads as TGTGCCAGCTCATCCGCCCCCCTGCAGGATCAGGGCTACACCTTC.

For the CDR3, the DNA is TGCGCCAGCAGCCAGCGGGATTTGTTCTACGAGCAGTACTTC. It codes for CASSQRDLFYEQYF. The chain combines TRBV5-1 with TRBJ2-7, with 7 bases fitting TRBD2. CDR1 is SGHRS and CDR2 is YFSETQ in the germline V gene. Trimming removed 4 bases from V and 3 bases from J; junction bases left unmatched: 7. This CDR3 is 14 amino acids long. Together with reference TRBV5-1 and TRBJ2-7, the CDR3 gives the full variable domain: KAGVTQTPRYLIKTRGQQVTLSCSPISGHRSVSWYQQTPGQGLQFLFEYFSETQRNKGNFPGRFSGRQFSNSRSEMNVSTLELGDSALYLCASSQRDLFYEQYFGPGTRLTVT.

The chain carries TRBV9 and TRBJ1-4; D unresolved. Germline CDR1 reads SGDLS; CDR2 reads YYNGEE. The CDR3 covers 14 residues. Trimming stripped 2 bases from V and 0 bases from J, with 5 bases between. The CDR3 DNA reads as TGTGCCAGCAGCGTCAGCGCAACTAATGAAAAACTGTTTTTT. Its protein product is CASSVSATNEKLFF. The full variable domain, with the rest looked up from reference TRBV9 and TRBJ1-4, is DSGVTQTPKHLITATGQRVTLRCSPRSGDLSVYWYQQSLDQGLQFLIQYYNGEERAKGNILERFSAQQFPDLHSELNLSSLELGDSALYFCASSVSATNEKLFFGSGTQLSVL.

The chain is built from TRBV28 and TRBJ1-5; no clear D. This CDR3 is 14 amino acids long. Germline V lookup: CDR1 MDHEN, CDR2 SYDVKM. V was pared by 5 bases and J by 5 bases, with 13 bases between. CDR3 DNA sequence: TGTGCCAGCAGTCCTAACAGCGGTTATCAGCCCCAGCATTTT. The encoded protein is CASSPNSGYQPQHF.

The rearrangement joins TRBV28 to TRBJ1-5; tentatively, D is TRBD1 (6 bases). The CDR3 totals 14 residues. V was shortened by 1 base and J by 7 bases, with 11 bases between the two germline ends. Looked up from germline, CDR1 is MDHEN and CDR2 is SYDVKM. The CDR3 spells CASSLFRGGQPQHF. CDR3 coding DNA: TGTGCCAGCAGTTTATTCAGGGGTGGACAGCCCCAGCATTTT.

For this clone: One end of the junction fails to match germline, which may point to a read error. The CDR3 DNA reads as TGTGCCAGCAGCCTAGGACAGGCTCAGGCCCAGCATTTT. This sequence encodes CASSLGQAQAQHF. This rearrangement joins TRBV13 to TRBJ1-5, with TRBD1 matching 7 bases. The CDR3 covers 13 residues. Per the germline V gene, CDR1 is PRHDT and CDR2 is FYEKMQ (reference sequence).

J is TRBJ1-2 and V is TRBV9; D ambiguous. Looked up from germline, CDR1 is SGDLS and CDR2 is YYNGEE. V was pared by 3 bases and J by 1 base, with 13 bases between. This CDR3 has 15 residues. Here the CDR3 reads CASSGQGRDNYGYTF. DNA for the CDR3: TGTGCCAGCAGCGGCCAAGGACGGGATAACTATGGCTACACCTTC. Combining the CDR3 with reference TRBV9 and TRBJ1-2 gives the whole variable domain DSGVTQTPKHLITATGQRVTLRCSPRSGDLSVYWYQQSLDQGLQFLIQYYNGEERAKGNILERFSAQQFPDLHSELNLSSLELGDSALYFCASSGQGRDNYGYTFGSGTRLTVV.

The chain couples TRBV30 to TRBJ1-1; D uncertain. Looked up from germline, CDR1 is GTSNPN and CDR2 is SVGIG (reference sequence). The CDR3 is made up of 15 amino acids. V shed 3 bases and J shed 4 bases, with 18 bases lying between them. The CDR3 DNA reads TGTGCCTGGAGGGACTCCATTTTTTCGGGCACTGAAGCTTTCTTT. As protein: CAWRDSIFSGTEAFF.

The chain employs TRBV18 and TRBJ2-7; weak D call: TRBD2 (7 bases). CDR3 length: 14 amino acids. The germline V gene encodes CDR1 KGHSH and CDR2 LQKENI. V gave up 3 bases and J gave up 6 bases, with 15 bases separating them. CDR3 in DNA: TGTGCCAGCTCACCCCCCGGGGGGCTTGGCGAGCAGTACTTC. This gives the protein CASSPPGGLGEQYF.

As regards this clone: Other DNA variants within this sample encode the same CDR3. The chain joins TRBV7-9 to TRBJ1-1; no clear D. Trimming shortened V by 4 bases and J by 1 base, and 13 bases separated the two germline ends. The CDR3 length is 15 residues. Per germline, CDR1 SEHNR and CDR2 FQNEAQ (reference sequence). The CDR3 is CASSSSGRPNTEAFF. Written as DNA, the CDR3 is TGTGCCAGCAGCTCCTCGGGTCGGCCGAACACTGAAGCTTTCTTT.

The chain links TRBV2 to TRBJ2-3; 9 nucleotides match TRBD2. Germline values: CDR1 SNHLY, CDR2 FYNNEI. There are 17 residues in the CDR3. Trimming cost V 10 bases and J 2 bases; bases outside gene matches: 16. CDR3 nucleotides: TGTGCCAACAAGAGGGGTAGCGGGAGAGCCGTCACAGATACGCAGTATTTT. Amino acids: CANKRGSGRAVTDTQYF. Looking up the rest from reference TRBV2 and TRBJ2-3 gives the full variable domain: EPEVTQTPSHQVTQMGQEVILRCVPISNHLYFYWYRQILGQKVEFLVSFYNNEISEKSEIFDDQFSVERPDGSNFTLKIRSTKLEDSAMYFCANKRGSGRAVTDTQYFGPGTRLTVL.

Points on this clone: Other DNA sequences in the sample encode the same CDR3. This chain uses TRBV7-9 with TRBJ2-3; 7 bases line up with TRBD2. From germline, CDR1 is SEHNR and CDR2 FQNEAQ (reference sequence). The CDR3 consists of 12 residues. V was clipped by 5 bases and J by 5 bases; unmatched bases: 1. The CDR3 region has the DNA TGTGCCAGCAGCCCTAGCGGAGATACGCAGTATTTT. It specifies CASSPSGDTQYF.

This chain uses TRBV11-2 with TRBJ2-3, with D perhaps matching TRBD1 (5 bases). This CDR3 has 12 residues. V dropped 11 bases and J dropped 0 bases, with 9 bases sitting between them. Germline V gene lookup returns CDR1 SGHAT and CDR2 FQNNGV. CDR3 sequence (DNA): TGTGCCGCAGGGAAAAGCACAGATACGCAGTATTTT. It translates to CAAGKSTDTQYF.

V gene TRBV25-1 combines with J gene TRBJ2-2; 8 bases fit TRBD2. CDR1 is MGHDK and CDR2 is SYGVNS in the germline V gene. The length of the CDR3 is 16 residues. The J segment lost 7 bases and the V segment lost 3 bases, leaving 10 bases of the junction unmatched. The CDR3, as DNA: TGTGCCAGCAGTGATCGACTAGCGATTGGCCTCGGGGAGCTGTTTTTT. Residues: CASSDRLAIGLGELFF.